Below, one T cell receptor (beta chain) is given with its context. As yet, its antigen is unknown. This specimen belongs to a study of beta chain features in type 1 diabetes. Study outcomes and limitations: The study found that naive, central memory and Treg TCRB repertoires appeared more similar in patients than in healthy donors. Type 1 diabetes patients showed a moderate but significant shortening of TCRB CDR3s in all four CD4+ subsets. A possible short-template PCR bias applies equally to patients and controls.

Sort purity for all populations was recorded as exceeding 98%. The junction had 0 bases not matched to a gene; V was cut back by 1 base and J by 0 bases. Germline V CDR1 and CDR2: ENHRY, SYGVKD. CDR3 length: 14 residues. Sequencing targeted expressed TCRB transcripts, as all isolated RNA had been reverse transcribed. Sequencing used immunoSEQ multiplex PCR; TCRdb keeps in-frame clones, though not all of them. The sample has under 200,000 clones, approximately 9% seen once; the top ten hold around 0.56%. The chain combines TRBV10-3 with TRBJ2-7; TRBD1 matches 7 bases. Material for sequencing was central memory CD4+ T cells from blood. The source is a young woman with type 1 diabetes. For the CDR3, the DNA is TGTGCCATCAGTGAGTGGGACAGCTCCTACGAGCAGTACTTC. This codes for CAISEWDSSYEQYF.